A single T cell receptor (beta chain) is shown here with its context. Template material for amplifying TCR beta CDR3 regions consisted of RNA transcripts. HTBI primers drove first-round RT-PCR of the TCR CDR3. TCRdb recomputed calls from the multiplex PCR reads with MiXCR, one row per CDR3 protein. Of about 570,000 distinct CDR3 sequences in the sample, roughly 50% were seen once. The sample comes from a study of T cells in Graves' hyperthyroidism and ophthalmopathy. The germline V gene has CDR1 SEHNR and CDR2 FQNEAQ (reference sequence). The CDR3 is 13 amino acids. Between the trimmed V and J ends, which lost 5 bases and 4 bases, there was a span of 11 bases.

This chain joins TRBV7-9 and TRBJ1-1; D call uncertain. The sequenced sample consisted of peripheral blood or thyroid tissue (not recorded which). The TCR comes from an adult woman with Graves' disease, either hyperthyroidism or ophthalmopathy (not recorded which). DNA for the CDR3: TGTGCCAGCAGCCTATTAGGCCCCACTGAAGCTTTCTTT. Protein product: CASSLLGPTEAFF.